This section outlines one TCR beta chain sequence together with its context. Its specificity is unknown. Only in-frame clones appear in the TCRdb table, and some are missing; sequencing was by immunoSEQ multiplex PCR. The data show tens of thousands of clones, 77% seen once. Before sequencing, viral peptide pools were used by the ViraFEST assay to expand antigen-specific CD4+ T cells. It was after 10 days of culture that CD4+ T cells were isolated. Previously uninfected by SARS-CoV-2, the vaccine recipients also showed negative nucleocapsid antibodies. This entry is derived from a study of vaccination effects on CD4 cells after COVID-19. This clonotype was sampled from a human donor who received a COVID-19 vaccine. The material was CD4+ T cells from PBMCs cultured with HCoV-NL63 spike peptides, obtained before COVID-19 vaccination.

The CDR3 region is CASGRGMNTEAFF. The CDR3 DNA sequence: TGTGCCAGCGGCAGGGGGATGAACACTGAAGCTTTCTTT. The genes are TRBV6-4 and TRBJ1-1, with TRBD1 matching 7 bases. There are 13 residues in the CDR3. V was pared by 8 bases and J by 0 bases, with 3 bases of the junction left unmatched. Germline V CDR1 and CDR2: MRHNA, SNTAGT.